These T cell receptor beta chains were read from a single sample in a study of post-analysis software for immune sequencing data. TCRdb itself ran the PCR reads through MiXCR, one entry per CDR3 protein. In the table there are hundreds of thousands of distinct CDR3 sequences, 59% of which are singletons. The source material was blood. Receptor source: a girl aged 2-10 years with multiple sclerosis. Both conserved end residues are part of each CDR3. The D gene is left open where the match is weak. Clone sizes are given selectively: once, few, many, or a class where the clone is expanded.

>TRBV5-1|NA|NA|TRBJ2-3
CASSVTPTGSDTQYF
>TRBV29-1|few|TRBD1|TRBJ2-5
CSVEPGQGIFRDQETQYF
>TRBV27|NA|NA|TRBJ2-1
CASSLSHLNNEQFF
>TRBV7-9|NA|TRBD1|TRBJ2-7
CASTLGQGASYEQYF
>TRBV7-4|NA|NA|TRBJ1-2
CASSPGVVDLSGYTF
>TRBV5-1|NA|NA|TRBJ2-1
CASSLDLAEQFF
>TRBV5-1|NA|NA|TRBJ2-2
CASSLRVGTGNTGELFF
>TRBV29-1|NA|NA|TRBJ2-1
CSVDGGTVYNEQFF
>TRBV7-9|many|NA|TRBJ2-3
CASSTSTDTQYF
>TRBV5-1|few|TRBD1|TRBJ2-7
CASSPTGGGPYEQYF
>TRBV20-1|NA|NA|TRBJ2-1
CSAYPTPYNEQFF
>TRBV29-1|few|TRBD1|TRBJ2-7
CSVDWKGRSGQEYEQYF
>TRBV27|NA|TRBD1|TRBJ2-3
CACSPQGDTQYF
>TRBV12-3/TRBV12-4|NA|TRBD1|TRBJ1-1
CASSLSRTGALNTEAFF
>TRBV9|NA|NA|TRBJ2-2
CASSGTGAGDGELFF
>TRBV6-2/TRBV6-3|NA|TRBD2|TRBJ2-5
CASSPHFLAEREETQYF
>TRBV5-1|NA|NA|TRBJ2-1
CASNLSLTIKSSSYNEQFF
>TRBV29-1|NA|NA|TRBJ2-3
CSVDGGTPPFSTDTQYF
>TRBV20-1|few|NA|TRBJ2-7
CSAREVGSSYEQYF
>TRBV20-1|NA|NA|TRBJ2-1
CSAPRESLNEQFF
>TRBV6-1|NA|TRBD1|TRBJ1-2
CASSERGTYGTADYGYTF
>TRBV7-2|NA|TRBD1|TRBJ2-2
CVSSLHRTGGMGTGELFF
>TRBV20-1|NA|NA|TRBJ1-2
CSALQARRYYGYTF
>TRBV12-3/TRBV12-4|NA|NA|TRBJ1-6
CASRLGSLGGSPLHF
>TRBV25-1|NA|TRBD2|TRBJ2-7
CASSGTSGSLTYEQYF
>TRBV6-5|NA|TRBD1|TRBJ2-6
CASSYTGQGRANVLTF